The 27 T cell receptor beta chains presented below share a single source sample, sequenced in a study of Ad26.COV2.S vaccination and SARS-CoV-2 variants. Sequencing used immunoSEQ multiplex PCR; TCRdb keeps in-frame clones, though not all of them. The table includes around 370,000 clones, approximately 90% detected once. The sequencing used peripheral blood, collected after recovery from COVID-19. These TCRs come from a human donor who had recovered from COVID-19.

The chain carries TRBV9 and TRBJ1-2, with D unclear. Germline V gene data show CDR1 as SGDLS and CDR2 as YYNGEE. The CDR3 has 14 residues. V was shortened by 0 bases and J by 6 bases, with 12 bases between the two germline ends. The CDR3 DNA is TGTGCCAGCAGCGTAGGCGAAGGGTCTAATGGCTACACCTTC. Its translation: CASSVGEGSNGYTF.

This rearrangement joins TRBV19 to TRBJ1-6, with D perhaps matching TRBD1 (5 bases). The CDR3 contains 19 residues. CDR1 is LNHDA and CDR2 is SQIVND in the germline V gene (reference sequence). Trimming took 3 bases from V and 0 from J, leaving 18 bases between them. CDR3 residues: CASSITGYKGRSYNSPLHF. In DNA form, the CDR3 reads TGTGCCAGTAGTATCACGGGGTACAAGGGACGCTCCTATAATTCACCCCTCCACTTT. Based on the CDR3 plus reference TRBV19 and TRBJ1-6, the full variable domain is DGGITQSPKYLFRKEGQNVTLSCEQNLNHDAMYWYRQDPGQGLRLIYYSQIVNDFQKGDIAEGYSVSREKKESFPLTVTSAQKNPTAFYLCASSITGYKGRSYNSPLHFGNGTRLTVT.

This chain links TRBV19 with TRBJ1-4; D not certain. Trimming removed 3 bases from V and 7 bases from J, with 12 bases in between. This CDR3 comprises 14 residues. Germline loops: CDR1 LNHDA, CDR2 SQIVND (reference sequence). The CDR3 DNA reads as TGTGCCAGTAGTATGATTGTGGGAGGTGAAAAACTGTTTTTT. Translating it yields CASSMIVGGEKLFF. The whole variable domain, filled in from reference TRBV19 and TRBJ1-4, reads DGGITQSPKYLFRKEGQNVTLSCEQNLNHDAMYWYRQDPGQGLRLIYYSQIVNDFQKGDIAEGYSVSREKKESFPLTVTSAQKNPTAFYLCASSMIVGGEKLFFGSGTQLSVL.

J is TRBJ2-2 and V is TRBV5-1; D not certain. V was pared by 0 bases and J by 2 bases, with 11 bases between. Germline V gene lookup returns CDR1 SGHRS and CDR2 YFSETQ. The CDR3 length is 16 residues. Here the CDR3 reads CASSLATPGNTGELFF. The CDR3 bases are TGCGCCAGCAGCTTGGCCACCCCCGGTAACACCGGGGAGCTGTTTTTT.

The chain combines TRBV19 with TRBJ1-2; D gene unclear. Between the trimmed V and J ends, which lost 3 bases and 4 bases, there was a span of 18 bases. CDR3 length: 16 residues. CDR1 and CDR2 from the germline V gene are LNHDA and SQIVND (reference sequence). The CDR3 loop is CASSIQLGNLRYGYTF. The CDR3 nucleotides are TGTGCCAGTAGTATCCAGCTAGGCAATCTCCGCTATGGCTACACCTTC.

This rearrangement joins TRBV29-1 to TRBJ1-5; D unclear. CDR3 length: 13 residues. Germline-derived CDR1 and CDR2 are SQVTM and ANQGSEA. Trimming took 4 bases from V and 4 from J, leaving 11 bases between them. The CDR3 DNA reads TGCAGCGTTGGCTTGGTGGGGAATCAGCCCCAGCATTTT. This gives the protein CSVGLVGNQPQHF.

This chain uses TRBV24-1 with TRBJ2-2; D remains ambiguous. Germline loops: CDR1 KGHDR, CDR2 SFDVKD. The ends were cut back, 7 bases at V and 7 bases at J, with 15 bases in the middle. The CDR3 has 14 amino acids. CDR3 in amino acids: CATSSPGPSGELFF. CDR3 bases: TGTGCCACCAGCTCTCCCGGGCCTAGCGGGGAGCTGTTTTTT.

This clone was seen a single time. The CDR3 is CASSHIRGSLNEQYF. The CDR3, as DNA: TGTGCCAGCAGCCACATCAGGGGTAGCTTAAACGAGCAGTACTTC. The V and J genes are TRBV3-1 (or the pseudogene TRBV3-2) and TRBJ2-7; tentative D call: TRBD1 (6 bases). This CDR3 is built from 15 residues. V was cut by 3 bases and J by 5 bases, with 17 bases left in between. Per germline, CDR1 LGHDT and CDR2 YNNKEL (reference sequence).

The chain recombines TRBV24-1 with TRBJ2-1, with unresolved D. Trimming left V 3 bases short and J 6 bases short, with 5 bases between. The CDR3 runs 12 residues. The germline gives CDR1 KGHDR, CDR2 SFDVKD. CDR3 amino acids: CATSDAGNEQFF. CDR3 nucleotide sequence: TGTGCCACCAGTGATGCCGGCAATGAGCAGTTCTTC.

The chain recombines TRBV9 with TRBJ1-3; 9 bases are a match to TRBD1. Looked up from germline, CDR1 is SGDLS and CDR2 is YYNGEE. The CDR3 is 18 residues long. Germline trimming cut 2 bases from V and 0 bases from J; bases unmatched to any gene: 9. Here the CDR3 reads CASSVRDGTGISGNTIYF. The CDR3 DNA reads TGTGCCAGCAGCGTGCGAGATGGGACAGGGATCTCTGGAAACACCATATATTTT.

The chain has TRBV4-1 and TRBJ2-3, with D possibly matching TRBD2 (7 bases). From germline, CDR1 is MGHRA and CDR2 YSYEKL. This CDR3 has 17 residues. The V gene lost 1 base and the J gene lost 5 bases, with 19 bases spanning the gap. The CDR3 DNA follows: TGCGCCAGCAGCCAAGCCCCCCGCGGGGGCAGGGGAGATACGCAGTATTTT. This codes for CASSQAPRGGRGDTQYF.

The CDR3 reads CASSLGQETQYF. The CDR3 DNA follows: TGTGCCAGCAGCTTGGGCCAAGAGACCCAGTACTTC. The rearrangement joins TRBV7-9 to TRBJ2-5; D gene unclear. The CDR3 is 12 amino acids. V lost 3 bases and J 1 base, leaving 3 bases between the germline ends. Per germline, CDR1 SEHNR and CDR2 FQNEAQ (reference sequence).

This sequence joins TRBV10-3 and TRBJ2-2; D perhaps matches TRBD2 (5 bases). The CDR3 extends over 14 amino acids. V lost 8 bases to trimming and J lost 5 bases, with 15 bases between them. The V gene's germline CDR1 is ENHRY and CDR2 SYGVKD. For the CDR3, the DNA is TGTGCCATCTCCCTGAGGGCGGAGACCGGGGAGCTGTTTTTT. Protein sequence: CAISLRAETGELFF.

The chain is built from TRBV4-2 and TRBJ2-3; 7 bases align to TRBD2. Germline CDR1 and CDR2: LGHNA and YNFKEQ. The ends lost 4 bases at V and 2 bases at J; junction bases unmatched: 9. This CDR3 comprises 16 residues. The CDR3 DNA reads as TGTGCCAGCAGCCCGGAATGGACTAGTTTCACAGATACGCAGTATTTT. Translation gives CASSPEWTSFTDTQYF.

The V gene is TRBV7-6, the J gene TRBJ2-5; weak D call: TRBD2 (6 bases). Trimming took 3 bases from V and 4 from J, leaving 12 bases between them. CDR1 and CDR2 from the germline V gene are SGHVS and FNYEAQ. The CDR3 has 14 amino acids. The CDR3: CASSLLGGLETQYF. The DNA of the CDR3 is TGTGCCAGCAGCTTGCTGGGAGGTCTAGAGACCCAGTACTTC.

V and J are TRBV7-2 and TRBJ2-3, with 11 bases lining up with TRBD1. V lost 6 bases, J lost 4 bases, and 3 bases stayed unmatched. CDR1 SGHTA and CDR2 FQGNSA come from the germline V gene. The CDR3 has 14 residues. In DNA form, the CDR3 reads TGTGCCAGCAGGTCGGGACAGGGGGCAGATACGCAGTATTTT. Its protein product is CASRSGQGADTQYF.

This clone was detected only once. V is TRBV27 and J is TRBJ2-5; D ambiguous. CDR1 MNHEY and CDR2 SMNVEV come from the germline V gene (reference sequence). CDR3 length equals 13 residues. V lost 6 bases and J 4 bases, leaving 12 bases between the germline ends. In DNA form, the CDR3 reads TGTGCCAGCAGCTCCGGTCGGAGAGAGACCCAGTACTTC. This codes for CASSSGRRETQYF.

This chain joins TRBV2 and TRBJ2-7; tentatively, D is TRBD1 or TRBD2 (5 bases each). CDR3 length: 14 amino acids. V was clipped by 4 bases and J by 2 bases, with 12 bases between them. Germline V gene lookup returns CDR1 SNHLY and CDR2 FYNNEI. The CDR3 region has the DNA TGTGCCAGCAGTGTGAGGGGCCCCCCCTACGAGCAGTACTTC. Residues: CASSVRGPPYEQYF.

The V call is TRBV19, the J call TRBJ2-2; 9 bases agree with TRBD2. The CDR3 is 16 amino acids. CDR1 is LNHDA, CDR2 SQIVND, per germline (reference sequence). V lost 5 bases to trimming and J lost 3 bases; unmatched junction nucleotides: 7. In DNA, the CDR3 is TGTGCCAGTAGTGCCCGACTAGCGGATTACACCGGGGAGCTGTTTTTT. Translation: CASSARLADYTGELFF.

The chain uses TRBV5-6 and TRBJ1-4; no reliable D call. This CDR3 spans 15 amino acids. CDR1 is SGHDT, CDR2 YYEEEE, per germline. Trimming left V 4 bases short and J 0 bases short, with 10 bases between. The CDR3 is CASSDDGTTNEKLFF. The CDR3 region has the DNA TGTGCCAGCAGCGACGACGGAACAACTAATGAAAAACTGTTTTTT.

The rearrangement links TRBV27 to TRBJ2-3; 10 bases map to TRBD1. The germline V gene encodes CDR1 MNHEY and CDR2 SMNVEV (reference sequence). J was trimmed by 6 bases and V by 8 bases; bases with no gene match: 5. The CDR3 extends over 13 amino acids. CDR3 in amino acids: CASGTGEWDTQYF. The CDR3 coding sequence is TGTGCCAGCGGGACAGGGGAATGGGATACGCAGTATTTT.

The rearrangement uses TRBV6-5 and TRBJ1-2; D is undetermined. This CDR3 has 12 amino acids. V lost 2 bases, J lost 7 bases, and 8 bases lay in between. The germline V gene has CDR1 MNHEY and CDR2 SVGAGI. CDR3: CASSYVRGGYTF. In DNA, the CDR3 is TGTGCCAGCAGTTACGTTCGTGGTGGCTACACCTTC.

V usage is TRBV20-1 and J usage is TRBJ2-7; 7 bases map to TRBD1. Trimming at V came to 6 bases and at J to 6 bases, leaving 5 bases not matched to a gene. CDR3 length: 11 residues. Germline values: CDR1 DFQATT, CDR2 SNEGSKA (reference sequence). The CDR3 coding sequence is TGCAGTGCACTCGACAGGGTCGAGCAGTACTTC. The encoded protein is CSALDRVEQYF.

The chain links TRBV3-1 (or the pseudogene TRBV3-2) to TRBJ1-1; D is possibly TRBD1 (5 bases). Germline V gene sequence: CDR1 LGHDT, CDR2 YNNKEL (reference sequence). This CDR3 comprises 16 residues. Trimming pared 1 base from V and 4 bases from J, leaving 16 bases between. The CDR3 protein is CASSQGLPSTGTEAFF. CDR3 sequence (DNA): TGTGCCAGCAGCCAAGGTCTTCCTTCTACAGGCACTGAAGCTTTCTTT.

The chain is built from TRBV5-1 and TRBJ2-5; TRBD2 matches 11 bases. This CDR3 is built from 11 residues. Germline V gene lookup returns CDR1 SGHRS and CDR2 YFSETQ. The V gene end was trimmed by 4 bases and the J gene end by 14 bases; junction bases not matched to a gene: 4. CDR3 in DNA: TGCGCCAGCAGCACGGGACTAGCGGAATACTTC. Translated, it gives CASSTGLAEYF.

The V call is TRBV5-6, the J call TRBJ2-1; TRBD2 aligns across 11 bases. Germline values: CDR1 SGHDT, CDR2 YYEEEE. With 3 bases clipped from V and 9 bases from J, the junction kept 8 bases outside the gene matches. The CDR3 loop spans 15 amino acids. CDR3 amino acids: CASSSPGLAVVEQFF. As DNA, the CDR3 is TGTGCCAGCAGCTCTCCGGGACTAGCGGTTGTTGAGCAGTTCTTC. The full variable domain, rest sourced from reference TRBV5-6 and TRBJ2-1, is DAGVTQSPTHLIKTRGQQVTLRCSPKSGHDTVSWYQQALGQGPQFIFQYYEEEERQRGNFPDRFSGHQFPNYSSELNVNALLLGDSALYLCASSSPGLAVVEQFFGPGTRLTVL.

In this sample, this clone turned up once. The chain combines TRBV6-6 with TRBJ1-5; no reliable D call. V dropped 4 bases and J dropped 4 bases, with 8 bases sitting between them. The CDR3 runs to 13 residues. Germline V CDR1 and CDR2: MNHNY, SVGAGI (reference sequence). The chain's CDR3 is CASSWTANQPQHF. In DNA form, the CDR3 reads TGTGCCAGCAGTTGGACGGCTAATCAGCCCCAGCATTTT.